The 32 T cell receptor beta chains reported below all come from one sample, sequenced in a study of blood T cell repertoires in COVID-19. TCRdb's table, derived via immunoSEQ multiplex PCR, lists solely in-frame clones and lacks some. The sample records around 50,000 clones, around nine tenths being singletons. The sequenced sample was peripheral blood. Source of these receptors: a man aged 70-80 years with acute or convalescent COVID-19.

J is TRBJ1-2 and V is TRBV7-9, with D possibly matching TRBD1 (6 bases). The CDR3 contains 15 residues. Germline lookup yields CDR1 SEHNR and CDR2 FQNEAQ (reference sequence). Trimming stripped 1 base from V and 3 bases from J, with 12 bases between. The CDR3 nucleotides are TGTGCCAGCAGCTTAGAGGGGACAAACTACTATGGCTACACCTTC. Translated: CASSLEGTNYYGYTF.

This chain uses TRBV6-5 with TRBJ2-7; 7 bases match TRBD1. The CDR3 totals 15 residues. The germline CDR1 and CDR2 sequences are MNHEY and SVGAGI. After removal of 6 bases from V and 2 bases from J, the junction contained 10 bases not matched to a gene. The CDR3 DNA sequence: TGTGCCAGCAGCCAGTCGGGACAGCTTCCCTACGAGCAGTACTTC. It specifies CASSQSGQLPYEQYF.

The chain is built from TRBV5-8 and TRBJ1-5; TRBD1 is a possible D gene (5 bases). CDR1 and CDR2 from the germline V gene are SGHTS and YDEGEE. V was clipped by 0 bases and J by 6 bases, with 19 bases between them. The CDR3 runs to 17 residues. CDR3 protein: CASSLGQGLKNSQPQHF. The CDR3 DNA is TGTGCCAGCAGCTTGGGGCAGGGTTTAAAAAACAGTCAGCCCCAGCATTTT. The whole variable domain, remainder taken from reference TRBV5-8 and TRBJ1-5, is EAGVTQSPTHLIKTRGQQATLRCSPISGHTSVYWYQQALGLGLQFLLWYDEGEERNRGNFPPRFSGRQFPNYSSELNVNALELEDSALYLCASSLGQGLKNSQPQHFGDGTRLSIL.

The chain uses TRBV9 and TRBJ1-2; TRBD1 aligns across 8 bases. The CDR3 loop spans 13 amino acids. V gave up 3 bases and J gave up 4 bases; unmatched junction bases: 2. Germline V gives CDR1 SGDLS, CDR2 YYNGEE. The CDR3 bases are TGTGCCAGCAGCGACGGACAGGGCTATGGCTACACCTTC. Protein sequence: CASSDGQGYGYTF.

This chain joins TRBV9 and TRBJ2-3, with D perhaps TRBD1 (5 bases). Germline V CDR1 and CDR2: SGDLS, YYNGEE. V shed 4 bases and J shed 2 bases, with 14 bases lying between them. The CDR3 consists of 15 residues. The CDR3 DNA reads TGTGCCAGCAGCCCTCGACAGACTTACACAGATACGCAGTATTTT. Amino acid sequence: CASSPRQTYTDTQYF.

V is TRBV6-2 or TRBV6-3 and J is TRBJ1-5; the match to TRBD1 covers 7 bases. V gave up 0 bases and J gave up 7 bases; unmatched junction bases: 3. The germline gives CDR1 MNHEY, CDR2 SVGEGT. The CDR3 sequence is 14 residues long. CDR3 sequence: CASSYSTGWQPQHF. CDR3 bases: TGTGCCAGCAGTTACTCGACAGGGTGGCAGCCCCAGCATTTT.

The V gene is TRBV19, the J gene TRBJ2-6; weak D call: TRBD1 (6 bases). Germline V gives CDR1 LNHDA, CDR2 SQIVND (reference sequence). This CDR3 region has 16 residues. V lost 6 bases to trimming and J lost 2 bases, with 14 bases between them. DNA for the CDR3: TGTGCCAGTAGCCCCTTACAGGGAACTGGGGCCAACGTCCTGACTTTC. It is translated as CASSPLQGTGANVLTF. Complete variable domain (other parts from reference TRBV19 and TRBJ2-6): DGGITQSPKYLFRKEGQNVTLSCEQNLNHDAMYWYRQDPGQGLRLIYYSQIVNDFQKGDIAEGYSVSREKKESFPLTVTSAQKNPTAFYLCASSPLQGTGANVLTFGAGSRLTVL.

The sample holds one count of this clone. The rearrangement joins TRBV7-2 to TRBJ2-5, with 12 bases identical to TRBD1. Germline CDR1 is SGHTA and CDR2 is FQGNSA. Trimming cost V 5 bases and J 5 bases; bases outside gene matches: 3. The CDR3 is 14 amino acids. The CDR3: CASSPGQGAETQYF. For the CDR3, the DNA is TGTGCCAGCAGCCCGGGACAGGGGGCCGAGACCCAGTACTTC.

The chain uses TRBV5-1 and TRBJ1-1; D is uncertain. This CDR3 is 13 amino acids long. Per germline, CDR1 SGHRS and CDR2 YFSETQ. With 4 bases removed from V and 1 base from J, the gap between germline ends came to 8 bases. Here the CDR3 reads CASSLAENTEAFF. DNA of the CDR3: TGCGCCAGCAGCCTAGCCGAGAACACTGAAGCTTTCTTT.

In regard to this clone: An end of the junction differs from the germline gene, which may be a read error. CDR3 DNA: TGCGCCAGCAGCCAAAATACAGGGGGCACCAGGGAGCTGTTTTTT. It yields the protein CASSQNTGGTRELFF. The chain links TRBV5-1 to TRBJ2-2, with 9 bases aligning to TRBD1. From germline, CDR1 is SGHRS and CDR2 YFSETQ. The CDR3 spans 15 residues.

The chain recombines TRBV4-2 with TRBJ1-2; unclear D gene. Germline-derived CDR1 and CDR2 are LGHNA and YNFKEQ. This CDR3 has 15 amino acids. Trimming removed 0 bases at V and 4 bases at J, with 12 bases between. Here the CDR3 reads CASSQDEGSSYGYTF. The CDR3, as DNA: TGTGCCAGCAGCCAAGATGAGGGTTCTAGCTATGGCTACACCTTC.

The chain carries TRBV7-6 and TRBJ2-1; 7 nucleotides match TRBD1. This CDR3 region has 13 residues. Germline V CDR1 and CDR2: SGHVS, FNYEAQ. With V trimmed by 3 bases and J by 10 bases, 6 bases remained unmatched. The CDR3 region has the DNA TGTGCCAGCAGCTTCGCCACAGGGGCCGAGCAGTTCTTC. Protein sequence: CASSFATGAEQFF.

The gene calls are TRBV7-6 and TRBJ1-1; 10 nucleotides agree with TRBD1. In germline, CDR1 is SGHVS, CDR2 FNYEAQ. The CDR3 sequence is 16 residues long. With V trimmed by 3 bases and J by 0 bases, 4 bases remained unmatched. The CDR3 protein is CASSLGQGLLNTEAFF. In DNA form, the CDR3 reads TGTGCCAGCAGCTTGGGACAGGGGCTTTTGAACACTGAAGCTTTCTTT.

The gene calls are TRBV24-1 and TRBJ2-5, with TRBD1 matching 12 bases. The V and J ends lost 6 bases and 4 bases, in that order; junction bases with no gene match: 11. The CDR3 has 17 amino acids. Germline assignment: CDR1 KGHDR and CDR2 SFDVKD. CDR3 DNA sequence: TGTGCCACCAGTCCGGGACAGGGGGCGTTAGGTGGAGAGACCCAGTACTTC. Amino acid sequence: CATSPGQGALGGETQYF.

This sequence joins TRBV27 and TRBJ1-2, with 9 nucleotides matching TRBD1. The trim removed 3 bases at V and 2 bases at J, leaving 7 bases unmatched. This CDR3 is built from 16 residues. CDR1 is MNHEY, CDR2 SMNVEV, per germline (reference sequence). CDR3 bases: TGTGCCAGCAGTTTCTTCTCCGGGACAGGGAACTATGGCTACACCTTC. It codes for CASSFFSGTGNYGYTF.

The genes are TRBV6-1 and TRBJ1-6; D not resolved. The V gene's germline CDR1 is MNHNS and CDR2 SASEGT. The germline V and J ends were trimmed by 1 base and 14 bases, with 15 bases remaining between them. The CDR3 loop spans 14 amino acids. CDR3 bases: TGTGCCAGCAGTGAAGGGGGAGTGGGTCAGTCCCTCCACTTT. Translating it yields CASSEGGVGQSLHF.

Regarding this clone: Distinct nucleotide sequences in the sample also encode this CDR3. The gene calls are TRBV5-1 and TRBJ1-4, with TRBD1 identical over 7 bases. The germline V gene has CDR1 SGHRS and CDR2 YFSETQ. V lost 0 bases, J lost 4 bases, and 0 bases stayed unmatched. This CDR3 contains 14 residues. DNA for the CDR3: TGCGCCAGCAGCTTGGGACAGGGTAATGAAAAACTGTTTTTT. Amino acid sequence: CASSLGQGNEKLFF.

The V call is TRBV13, the J call TRBJ2-5, with a weak D call TRBD2 (7 bases). This CDR3 is built from 17 residues. The germline gives CDR1 PRHDT, CDR2 FYEKMQ (reference sequence). Trimming shortened V by 4 bases and J by 5 bases, and 23 bases separated the two germline ends. This CDR3 is CASSSSKDRGAWETQYF. In DNA form, the CDR3 reads TGTGCCAGCAGCTCTAGTAAAGACCGGGGGGCTTGGGAGACCCAGTACTTC.

V usage is TRBV7-8 and J usage is TRBJ2-2, with unresolved D. The CDR3 contains 17 residues. Germline V CDR1 and CDR2: SGHVS, FQNEAQ. V lost 1 base, J lost 0 bases, and 12 bases lay in between. This CDR3 reads CASSLVSAESNTGELFF. CDR3 DNA: TGTGCCAGCAGCTTAGTCTCCGCGGAATCGAACACCGGGGAGCTGTTTTTT.

J is TRBJ2-6 and V is TRBV6-6; D ambiguous. The germline V and J ends were trimmed by 8 bases and 1 base, with 12 bases remaining between them. The CDR3 is 15 amino acids. Germline V CDR1 and CDR2: MNHNY, SVGAGI (reference sequence). CDR3 sequence reads: CASLPGYSGANVLTF. The CDR3 coding sequence is TGTGCCAGCCTCCCAGGCTATTCTGGGGCCAACGTCCTGACTTTC.

The rearrangement joins TRBV6-6 to TRBJ1-4; no firm D call. The CDR3 loop spans 14 amino acids. The V and J ends lost 2 bases and 3 bases respectively, with 7 bases between them. The germline V gene has CDR1 MNHNY and CDR2 SVGAGI (reference sequence). Here the CDR3 DNA reads TGTGCCAGCAGTTACGAGGGATCTAATGAAAAACTGTTTTTT. It yields the protein CASSYEGSNEKLFF.

The rearrangement joins TRBV5-4 to TRBJ1-3, with 7 nucleotides matching TRBD1. V dropped 4 bases and J dropped 0; count of bases not matched to a gene: 13. Germline V gives CDR1 SGHNT, CDR2 YYREEE (reference sequence). CDR3 size: 18 residues. Here the CDR3 reads CASSAAGTELYSGNTIYF. As DNA, the CDR3 is TGTGCCAGCAGCGCAGCCGGGACAGAACTTTACTCTGGAAACACCATATATTTT.

The V and J genes are TRBV2 and TRBJ2-1; 10 nucleotides agree with TRBD1. Germline V CDR1 and CDR2: SNHLY, FYNNEI. CDR3 length: 16 residues. V was clipped by 7 bases and J by 0 bases; unmatched bases: 6. The CDR3 loop is CASIPGQGGSYNEQFF. CDR3 DNA sequence: TGTGCCAGCATCCCCGGACAGGGGGGCTCCTACAATGAGCAGTTCTTC.

V and J are TRBV5-6 and TRBJ2-2; TRBD2 matches 9 bases. CDR1 is SGHDT, CDR2 YYEEEE, per germline. J gave up 5 bases and V 0 bases, and 5 bases lay outside the gene matches. This CDR3 spans 16 amino acids. CDR3 DNA: TGTGCCAGCAGCTTGGTTACTAGCGGGTTTACCGGGGAGCTGTTTTTT. This sequence encodes CASSLVTSGFTGELFF.

The chain couples TRBV12-5 to TRBJ1-1; 7 bases agree with TRBD1. Germline loops: CDR1 LGHNT, CDR2 FRNRAP. The CDR3 totals 13 residues. After removal of 1 base from V and 6 bases from J, the junction contained 2 bases not matched to a gene. DNA for the CDR3: TGTGCTAGTGGTTTGGGAGGGGGCCCTGAAGCTTTCTTT. Its protein product is CASGLGGGPEAFF.

The chain has TRBV7-9 and TRBJ1-2, with 7 bases lining up with TRBD1. This CDR3 spans 16 amino acids. Losses at the gene ends were 4 bases for V and 4 bases for J; bases not matched to a gene: 12. The V gene's germline CDR1 is SEHNR and CDR2 FQNEAQ (reference sequence). CDR3 sequence (DNA): TGTGCCAGCAGCTATGTCAGCAGCCACAGGGGCTATGGCTACACCTTC. This gives the protein CASSYVSSHRGYGYTF.

The chain recombines TRBV28 with TRBJ1-1, with TRBD1 as a possible D gene (6 bases). The V gene's germline CDR1 is MDHEN and CDR2 SYDVKM. Trimming took 7 bases from V and 1 from J, leaving 19 bases between them. This CDR3 is 16 amino acids long. The CDR3 is CASNPPRTVRNTEAFF. The CDR3 bases are TGTGCCAGCAACCCACCCCGGACAGTGCGGAACACTGAAGCTTTCTTT.

The chain couples TRBV6-4 to TRBJ1-2, with TRBD1 matching over 12 bases. Germline V gene sequence: CDR1 MRHNA, CDR2 SNTAGT. This CDR3 has 15 amino acids. The V segment lost 4 bases and the J segment 8 bases; nucleotides outside the gene matches: 8. The CDR3 region has the DNA TGTGCCAGCAGTGTAACGGGACAGGGGGCTGTGGGCTACACCTTC. Translated, it gives CASSVTGQGAVGYTF.

The rearrangement links TRBV5-8 to TRBJ1-5; D may be TRBD1 (6 bases). The V and J ends lost 3 bases and 2 bases respectively, with 12 bases between them. Germline-derived CDR1 and CDR2 are SGHTS and YDEGEE. The CDR3 contains 15 residues. The DNA of the CDR3 is TGTGCCAGCAGCTATAGGACAGTCCGCAATCAGCCCCAGCATTTT. It codes for CASSYRTVRNQPQHF.

This rearrangement joins TRBV7-9 to TRBJ2-7; 8 bases map to TRBD1. Germline CDR1 is SEHNR and CDR2 is FQNEAQ (reference sequence). Trimming removed 5 bases from V and 5 bases from J; junction bases left unmatched: 5. CDR3 length equals 13 residues. The DNA for the CDR3 is TGTGCCAGCAGCCTCCCGACAGGGGACGAGCAGTACTTC. It codes for CASSLPTGDEQYF.

CDR3 protein: CASSPRDSYNEQFF. In DNA, the CDR3 is TGTGCCAGTAGTCCCCGGGACTCCTACAATGAGCAGTTCTTC. The chain links TRBV19 to TRBJ2-1, with D tentatively TRBD2 (5 bases). This CDR3 has 14 amino acids. Between the trimmed V and J ends, which lost 5 bases and 0 bases, there was a span of 8 bases. Germline CDR1 is LNHDA and CDR2 is SQIVND (reference sequence).

This rearrangement joins TRBV5-6 to TRBJ1-4; tentatively, D is TRBD1 (6 bases). The CDR3 totals 16 residues. Trimming took 2 bases from V and 5 from J, leaving 16 bases between them. In germline, CDR1 is SGHDT, CDR2 YYEEEE. CDR3 sequence reads: CASSLTSGARNEKLFF. In DNA, the CDR3 is TGTGCCAGCAGCTTAACCTCAGGGGCGAGAAATGAAAAACTGTTTTTT.